A selection of T cell receptor beta chains follows, all from one sample in a study of blood T cell repertoires in COVID-19. TCRdb keeps only in-frame clones here, not all; method: immunoSEQ multiplex PCR. This sample has hundreds of thousands of clones, with 90% found just once. The source material was PBMCs or T cells enriched from blood (not recorded which). All receptors come from a man aged 50-60 years who had been exposed to COVID-19. The CDR3 runs from the conserved cysteine through the conserved F or W. The D gene is left open where the match is weak. Part of the rows lack a size; the others show once, few, many or a class for expanded clones.

J gene	D gene	clone size	V gene	CDR3 protein	CDR3 DNA
TRBJ2-2	.	.	TRBV2	CASTPQGGRATGELFF	TGTGCCAGCACCCCCCAAGGGGGGAGGGCCACCGGGGAGCTGTTTTTT
TRBJ2-3	TRBD2	.	TRBV7-3	CASSPRLADTDTQYF	TGTGCCAGCAGCCCAAGACTAGCGGACACAGATACGCAGTATTTT
TRBJ1-1	.	.	TRBV29-1	CSAALGVPEAFF	TGCAGCGCTGCCTTAGGGGTCCCTGAAGCTTTCTTT
TRBJ1-1	TRBD1	.	TRBV9	CASSGMTGDTAEAFF	TGTGCCAGCAGCGGGATGACAGGGGACACGGCTGAAGCTTTCTTT
TRBJ2-5	.	many	TRBV2	CASSERVGETQYF	TGTGCCAGCAGTGAGCGAGTCGGGGAGACCCAGTACTTC
TRBJ1-5	.	.	TRBV25-1	CASSESLGDNQPQHF	TGTGCCAGCAGTGAATCCCTCGGGGACAATCAGCCCCAGCATTTT
TRBJ1-1	.	.	TRBV5-1	CASSLELGSFAEAFF	TGCGCCAGCAGCTTGGAGCTGGGGAGCTTCGCTGAAGCTTTCTTT
TRBJ1-1	.	.	TRBV11-2	CASSLPQEVNTEAFF	TGTGCCAGCAGCTTACCTCAGGAAGTGAACACTGAAGCTTTCTTT
TRBJ2-5	.	.	TRBV3-1/TRBV3-2	CASSLFTEGQETQYF	TGTGCCAGCAGCCTCTTTACCGAGGGCCAAGAGACCCAGTACTTC
TRBJ1-2	.	.	TRBV3-1/TRBV3-2	CASSSGEGVRYYGYTF	TGTGCCAGCAGCTCGGGGGAGGGGGTTAGGTACTATGGCTACACCTTC
TRBJ1-1	.	few	TRBV6-5	CASSYSQNTEAFF	TGTGCCAGCAGTTATAGTCAAAACACTGAAGCTTTCTTT
TRBJ1-5	.	.	TRBV5-6	CASSSSHGGGESNQPQHF	TGTGCCAGCAGCTCCTCACACGGGGGTGGAGAAAGCAATCAGCCCCAGCATTTT
TRBJ1-5	TRBD1	.	TRBV4-1	CASSQDPGQGFVYQPQHF	TGCGCCAGCAGCCAAGACCCGGGACAGGGTTTCGTGTATCAGCCCCAGCATTTT
TRBJ2-5	TRBD2	.	TRBV2	CASSPLAGVEETQYF	TGTGCCAGCTCGCCACTAGCGGGGGTTGAAGAGACCCAGTACTTC
TRBJ2-6	.	.	TRBV2	CASTIRFTGANVLTF	TGTGCCAGCACAATCAGGTTTACTGGGGCCAACGTCCTGACTTTC
TRBJ1-2	.	.	TRBV18	CASSPPVQGVGYTF	TGTGCCAGCTCACCACCGGTCCAGGGTGTCGGCTACACCTTC
TRBJ2-5	.	.	TRBV16	CASSRYEAGQETQYF	TGTGCCAGCAGCCGATATGAAGCGGGCCAAGAGACCCAGTACTTC
TRBJ1-5	.	.	TRBV24-1	CATSVRDINQPQHF	TGTGCCACCAGTGTACGGGACATCAATCAGCCCCAGCATTTT
TRBJ1-1	.	.	TRBV29-1	CSVSIHTEAFF	TGCAGCGTTTCCATTCACACTGAAGCTTTCTTT
TRBJ1-5	.	.	TRBV12-3/TRBV12-4	CASSPGLGRPQHF	TGTGCCAGCAGTCCAGGACTCGGTCGGCCCCAGCATTTT
TRBJ2-2	TRBD1	.	TRBV18	CASSPGTVNTGELFF	TGTGCCAGCTCACCGGGGACAGTGAACACCGGGGAGCTGTTTTTT
TRBJ2-2	.	.	TRBV29-1	CSVLQGSGELFF	TGCAGCGTTTTACAGGGATCCGGGGAGCTGTTTTTT
TRBJ2-2	TRBD1	.	TRBV18	CASSPRTGAETGELFF	TGTGCCAGCTCACCAAGGACAGGGGCGGAGACCGGGGAGCTGTTTTTT
TRBJ1-6	TRBD1	.	TRBV3-1/TRBV3-2	CASSQGRDSSYNSPLHF	TGTGCCAGCAGCCAAGGTCGGGACAGTTCCTATAATTCACCCCTCCACTTT
TRBJ1-1	.	once	TRBV3-1/TRBV3-2	CASSQLGREDTEAFF	TGTGCCAGCAGCCAGTTGGGCAGGGAGGACACTGAAGCTTTCTTT
TRBJ1-1	TRBD1	.	TRBV28	CASRSGQGTEAFF	TGTGCCAGCAGGTCGGGACAGGGCACTGAAGCTTTCTTT
TRBJ2-1	.	.	TRBV11-2	CASSPQTYNEQFF	TGTGCCAGCAGCCCCCAAACCTACAATGAGCAGTTCTTC
TRBJ1-6	.	.	TRBV6-1	CASSEGTAVVSPLHF	TGTGCCAGCAGTGAAGGGACAGCAGTTGTTTCACCCCTCCACTTT
TRBJ2-1	TRBD2	.	TRBV5-1	CASSYGNPGLAGFLLGEQFF	TGCGCCAGCAGCTACGGGAATCCGGGACTAGCAGGTTTTTTGTTAGGCGAGCAGTTCTTC
TRBJ2-1	.	.	TRBV19	CASSIQAGYNEQFF	TGTGCCAGTAGTATTCAGGCGGGGTACAATGAGCAGTTCTTC
TRBJ1-5	.	.	TRBV28	CASSFGSNQPQHF	TGTGCCAGCAGTTTCGGTAGCAATCAGCCCCAGCATTTT
TRBJ1-4	TRBD1	.	TRBV19	CASRDRGSATNEKLFF	TGTGCCAGCCGGGACAGGGGATCGGCAACTAATGAAAAACTGTTTTTT
TRBJ1-3	.	.	TRBV7-9	CASSSRVRPGNTIYF	TGTGCCAGCAGTTCCAGGGTGAGGCCTGGAAACACCATATATTTT
TRBJ2-7	.	once	TRBV28	CASSLFTGTNSYEQYF	TGTGCCAGCAGTTTATTTACAGGGACGAACTCCTACGAGCAGTACTTC
TRBJ1-5	.	.	TRBV7-8	CASSFDSGGTYSNQPQHF	TGTGCCAGCAGCTTCGACAGCGGGGGAACCTATAGCAATCAGCCCCAGCATTTT
TRBJ1-4	.	.	TRBV10-3	CAISEPGVEKLFF	TGTGCCATCAGTGAGCCAGGGGTTGAAAAACTGTTTTTT
TRBJ1-4	TRBD1	.	TRBV18	CASSPRGQGGEKLFF	TGTGCCAGCTCACCACGGGGCCAGGGGGGCGAAAAACTGTTTTTT
TRBJ1-5	.	.	TRBV2	CASSEVAGLAQPQHF	TGTGCCAGCAGTGAAGTCGCAGGGTTGGCTCAGCCCCAGCATTTT
TRBJ2-1	TRBD2	.	TRBV15	CATSHTSGGDNEQFF	TGTGCCACCAGTCATACTAGCGGGGGAGACAATGAGCAGTTCTTC
TRBJ2-3	.	.	TRBV5-1	CASSLGPDGSRVTQYF	TGCGCCAGCAGCTTGGGGCCAGACGGATCCCGGGTCACGCAGTATTTT
TRBJ2-3	TRBD1	many	TRBV30	CAWGQGVTDTQYF	TGTGCCTGGGGACAGGGGGTGACAGATACGCAGTATTTT
TRBJ1-1	.	.	TRBV6-5	CASSYSVMYNTEAFF	TGTGCCAGCAGTTATTCGGTGATGTACAACACTGAAGCTTTCTTT
TRBJ2-3	TRBD2	.	TRBV6-5	CASRNSGSTDTQYF	TGTGCCAGCAGAAATAGCGGGAGCACAGATACGCAGTATTTT
TRBJ1-1	.	.	TRBV20-1	CSARKDSGAFF	TGCAGTGCTAGGAAGGACTCCGGAGCTTTCTTT
TRBJ1-4	.	.	TRBV18	CASSPRTGGTATNEKLFF	TGTGCCAGCTCACCACGAACAGGTGGGACTGCAACTAATGAAAAACTGTTTTTT
TRBJ2-2	.	.	TRBV7-3	CASSPVRGSGELFF	TGTGCCAGCAGCCCAGTTAGGGGCAGCGGGGAGCTGTTTTTT